This T cell receptor beta chain was found in a study of cytomegalovirus exposure and HLA in healthy donors. General study points: Researchers reportedly found TCR beta sequences accurately predicted most subjects' HLA-A and HLA-B alleles. Using the classifier, cytomegalovirus status was reportedly diagnosed with high specificity and sensitivity. Later analysis suggested most CMV-associated TCR beta chains were HLA-restricted.

The PCR was carried out with 60 Vbeta primers and 13 Jbeta primers. This table comes from immunoSEQ multiplex PCR, and its TCRdb copy is limited to in-frame clones, with some not included. The sample lists 100,000 or so clones, 83% occurring once. This clone was recorded once. The antigen is undetermined. Although they were nominally healthy when sampled, donors likely had unrecorded immune exposures. The CDR3 consists of 14 residues. Trimming left V 1 base short and J 6 bases short, with 14 bases between. Germline CDR1 reads SGHRS; CDR2 reads YFSETQ. This sequence joins TRBV5-1 and TRBJ2-7, with TRBD1 as a possible D gene (5 bases). The sample consisted of PBMCs. This receptor was taken from a man between 18 and 29 years old in good health and CMV-seronegative. The CDR3 nucleotides are TGCGCCAGCAGCTTGTCAGGGCCAAGATCCGAGCAGTACTTC. Translated: CASSLSGPRSEQYF.